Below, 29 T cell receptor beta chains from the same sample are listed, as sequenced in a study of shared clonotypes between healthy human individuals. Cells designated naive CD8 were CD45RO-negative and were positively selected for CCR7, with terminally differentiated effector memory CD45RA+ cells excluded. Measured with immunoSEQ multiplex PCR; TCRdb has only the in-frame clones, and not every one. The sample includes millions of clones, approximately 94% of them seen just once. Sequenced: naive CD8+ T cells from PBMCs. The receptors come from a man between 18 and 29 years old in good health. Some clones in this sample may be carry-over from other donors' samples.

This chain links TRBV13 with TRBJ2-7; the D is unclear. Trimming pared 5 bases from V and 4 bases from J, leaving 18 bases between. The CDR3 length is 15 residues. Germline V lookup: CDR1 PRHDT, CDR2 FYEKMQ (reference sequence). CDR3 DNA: TGTGCCAGCAGCCCTAGTGGGTTGGCTCTTTACGAGCAGTACTTC. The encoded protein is CASSPSGLALYEQYF. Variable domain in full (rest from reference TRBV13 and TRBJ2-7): AAGVIQSPRHLIKEKRETATLKCYPIPRHDTVYWYQQGPGQDPQFLISFYEKMQSDKGSIPDRFSAQQFSDYHSELNMSSLELGDSALYFCASSPSGLALYEQYFGPGTRLTVT.

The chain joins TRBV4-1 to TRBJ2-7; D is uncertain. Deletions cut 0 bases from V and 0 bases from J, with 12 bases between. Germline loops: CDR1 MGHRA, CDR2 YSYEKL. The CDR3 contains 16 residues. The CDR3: CASSQDSASSSYEQYF. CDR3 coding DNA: TGCGCCAGCAGCCAAGACTCGGCCTCGAGCTCCTACGAGCAGTACTTC.

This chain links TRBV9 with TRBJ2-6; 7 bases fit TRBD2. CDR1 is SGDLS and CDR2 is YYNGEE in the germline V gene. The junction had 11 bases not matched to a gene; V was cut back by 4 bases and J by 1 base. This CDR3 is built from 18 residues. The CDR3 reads CASSPTGAGRSGANVLTF. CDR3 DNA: TGTGCCAGCAGCCCTACCGGCGCCGGGAGGTCTGGGGCCAACGTCCTGACTTTC.

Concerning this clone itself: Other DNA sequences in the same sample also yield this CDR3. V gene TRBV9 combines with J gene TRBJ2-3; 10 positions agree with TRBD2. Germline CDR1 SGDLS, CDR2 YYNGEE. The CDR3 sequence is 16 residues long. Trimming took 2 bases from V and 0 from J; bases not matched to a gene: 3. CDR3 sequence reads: CASSVGLAVSTDTQYF. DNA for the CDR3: TGTGCCAGCAGCGTTGGACTAGCGGTTAGCACAGATACGCAGTATTTT.

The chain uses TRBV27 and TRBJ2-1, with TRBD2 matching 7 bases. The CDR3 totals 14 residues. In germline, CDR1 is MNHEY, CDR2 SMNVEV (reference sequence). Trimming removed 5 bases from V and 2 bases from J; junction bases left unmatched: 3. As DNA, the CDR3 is TGTGCCAGCAGTGATGCGGGAGCCTACAATGAGCAGTTCTTC. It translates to CASSDAGAYNEQFF.

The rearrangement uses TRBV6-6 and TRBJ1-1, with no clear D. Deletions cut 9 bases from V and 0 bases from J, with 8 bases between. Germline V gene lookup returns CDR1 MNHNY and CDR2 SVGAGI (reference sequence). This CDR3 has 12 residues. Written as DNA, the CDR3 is TGTGCCAGTACGACGGTGAACACTGAAGCTTTCTTT. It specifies CASTTVNTEAFF.

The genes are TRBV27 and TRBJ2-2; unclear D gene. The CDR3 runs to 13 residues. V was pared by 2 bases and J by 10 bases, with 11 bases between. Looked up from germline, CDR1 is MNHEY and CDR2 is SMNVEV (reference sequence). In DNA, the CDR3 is TGTGCCAGCAGTTTAAGGGTGGTGGCGGAGCTGTTTTTT. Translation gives CASSLRVVAELFF.

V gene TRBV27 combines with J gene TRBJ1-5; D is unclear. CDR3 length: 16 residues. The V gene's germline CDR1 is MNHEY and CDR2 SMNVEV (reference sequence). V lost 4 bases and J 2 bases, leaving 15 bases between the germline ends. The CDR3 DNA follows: TGTGCCAGCAGTTCCCTCGGGGTTGTCGGCAATCAGCCCCAGCATTTT. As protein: CASSSLGVVGNQPQHF.

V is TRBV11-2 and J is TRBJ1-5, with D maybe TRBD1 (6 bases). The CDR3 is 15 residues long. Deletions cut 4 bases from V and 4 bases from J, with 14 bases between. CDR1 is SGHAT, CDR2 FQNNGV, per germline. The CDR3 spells CASSSGQGWNQPQHF. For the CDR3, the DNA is TGTGCCAGCAGCTCCGGGCAGGGGTGGAATCAGCCCCAGCATTTT.

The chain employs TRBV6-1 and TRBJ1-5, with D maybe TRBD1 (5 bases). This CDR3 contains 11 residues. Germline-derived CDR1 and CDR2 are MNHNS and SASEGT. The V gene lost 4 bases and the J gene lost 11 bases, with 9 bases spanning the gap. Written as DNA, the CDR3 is TGTGCCAGCAGTGGGTGGGGGGCCCAGCATTTT. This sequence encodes CASSGWGAQHF.

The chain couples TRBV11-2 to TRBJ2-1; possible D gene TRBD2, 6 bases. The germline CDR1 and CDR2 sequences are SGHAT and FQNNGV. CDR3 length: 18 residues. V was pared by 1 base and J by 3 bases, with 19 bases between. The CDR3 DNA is TGTGCCAGCAGCTTAGCAAGGGCAACTAGCAGATACTACAATGAGCAGTTCTTC. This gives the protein CASSLARATSRYYNEQFF.

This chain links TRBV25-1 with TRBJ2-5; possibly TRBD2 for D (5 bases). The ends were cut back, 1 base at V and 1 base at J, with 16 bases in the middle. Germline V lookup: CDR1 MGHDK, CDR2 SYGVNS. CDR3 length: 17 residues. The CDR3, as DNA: TGTGCCAGCAGTGAATCAAACCCGCTAGCCGGCCAAGAGACCCAGTACTTC. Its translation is CASSESNPLAGQETQYF.

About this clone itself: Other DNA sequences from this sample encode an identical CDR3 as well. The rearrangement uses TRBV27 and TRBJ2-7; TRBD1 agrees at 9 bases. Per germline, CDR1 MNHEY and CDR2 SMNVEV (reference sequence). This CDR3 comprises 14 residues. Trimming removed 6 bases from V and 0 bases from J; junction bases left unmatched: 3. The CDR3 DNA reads TGTGCCAGCAGGGGGACAGGGAGCTCCTACGAGCAGTACTTC. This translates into CASRGTGSSYEQYF.

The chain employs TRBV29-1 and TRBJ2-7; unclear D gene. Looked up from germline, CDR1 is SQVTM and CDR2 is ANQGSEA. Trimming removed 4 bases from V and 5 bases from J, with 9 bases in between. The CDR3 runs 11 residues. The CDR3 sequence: CSVADLDEQYF. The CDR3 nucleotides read TGCAGCGTTGCCGACTTGGACGAGCAGTACTTC.

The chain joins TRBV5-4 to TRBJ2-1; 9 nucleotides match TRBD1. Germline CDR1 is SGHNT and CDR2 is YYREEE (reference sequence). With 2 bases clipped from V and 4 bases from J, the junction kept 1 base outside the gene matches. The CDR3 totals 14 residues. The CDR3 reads CASSLDRGYNEQFF. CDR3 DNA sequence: TGTGCCAGCAGCTTAGACAGGGGGTACAATGAGCAGTTCTTC.

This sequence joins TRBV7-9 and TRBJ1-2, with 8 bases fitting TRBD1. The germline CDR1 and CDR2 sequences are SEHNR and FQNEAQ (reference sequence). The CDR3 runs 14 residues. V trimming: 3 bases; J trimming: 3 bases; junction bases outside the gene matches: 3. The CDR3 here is CASSLGQAYYGYTF. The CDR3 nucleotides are TGTGCCAGCAGCTTGGGACAGGCCTACTATGGCTACACCTTC.

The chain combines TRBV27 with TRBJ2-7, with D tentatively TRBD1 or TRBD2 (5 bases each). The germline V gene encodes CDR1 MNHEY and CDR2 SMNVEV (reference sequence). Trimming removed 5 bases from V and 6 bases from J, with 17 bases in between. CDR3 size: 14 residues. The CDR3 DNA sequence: TGTGCCAGCAGTCTTACCGGGGCGCTGGCCGAGCAGTACTTC. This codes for CASSLTGALAEQYF.

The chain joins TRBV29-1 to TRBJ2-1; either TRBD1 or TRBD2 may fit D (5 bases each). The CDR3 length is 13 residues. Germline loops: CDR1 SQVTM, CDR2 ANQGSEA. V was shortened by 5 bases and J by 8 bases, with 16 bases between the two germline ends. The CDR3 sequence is CSVLYIGDDEQFF. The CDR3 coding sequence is TGCAGCGTTCTCTATATCGGGGACGATGAGCAGTTCTTC.

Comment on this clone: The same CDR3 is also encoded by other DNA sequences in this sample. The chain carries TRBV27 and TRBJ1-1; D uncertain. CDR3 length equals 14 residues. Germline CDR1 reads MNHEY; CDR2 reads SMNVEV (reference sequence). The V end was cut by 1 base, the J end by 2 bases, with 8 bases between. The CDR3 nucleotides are TGTGCCAGCAGTTTATTAGGCAGCAACACTGAAGCTTTCTTT. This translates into CASSLLGSNTEAFF.

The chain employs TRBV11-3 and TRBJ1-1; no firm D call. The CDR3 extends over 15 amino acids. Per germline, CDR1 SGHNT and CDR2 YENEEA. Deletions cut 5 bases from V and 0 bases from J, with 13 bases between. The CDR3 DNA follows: TGTGCCAGCAGCCTTAACGGACGGATGAACACTGAAGCTTTCTTT. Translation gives CASSLNGRMNTEAFF. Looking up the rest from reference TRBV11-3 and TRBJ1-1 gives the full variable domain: EAGVVQSPRYKIIEKKQPVAFWCNPISGHNTLYWYLQNLGQGPELLIRYENEEAVDDSQLPKDRFSAERLKGVDSTLKIQPAELGDSAVYLCASSLNGRMNTEAFFGQGTRLTVV.

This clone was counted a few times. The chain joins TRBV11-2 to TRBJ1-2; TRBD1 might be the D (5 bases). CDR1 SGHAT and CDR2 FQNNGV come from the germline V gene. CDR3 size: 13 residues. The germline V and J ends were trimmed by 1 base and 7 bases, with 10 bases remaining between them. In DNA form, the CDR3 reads TGTGCCAGCAGCTTAGGGGGGAGCCCTGGCTACACCTTC. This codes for CASSLGGSPGYTF.

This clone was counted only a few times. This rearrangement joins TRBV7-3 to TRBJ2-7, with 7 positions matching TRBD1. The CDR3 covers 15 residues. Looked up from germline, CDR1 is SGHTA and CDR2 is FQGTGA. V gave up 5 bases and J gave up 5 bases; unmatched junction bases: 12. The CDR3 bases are TGTGCCAGCAGCCTTCTGAAGGGGGCGGGCCACGAGCAGTACTTC. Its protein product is CASSLLKGAGHEQYF. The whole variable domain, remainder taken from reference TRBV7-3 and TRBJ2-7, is GAGVSQTPSNKVTEKGKYVELRCDPISGHTALYWYRQSLGQGPEFLIYFQGTGAADDSGLPNDRFFAVRPEGSVSTLKIQRTERGDSAVYLCASSLLKGAGHEQYFGPGTRLTVT.

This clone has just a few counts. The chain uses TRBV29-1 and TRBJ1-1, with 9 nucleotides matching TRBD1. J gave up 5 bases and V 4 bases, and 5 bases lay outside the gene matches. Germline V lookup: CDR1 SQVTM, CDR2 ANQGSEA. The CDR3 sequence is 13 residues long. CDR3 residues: CSVVNRGQTEAFF. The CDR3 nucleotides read TGCAGCGTTGTCAACAGGGGGCAAACTGAAGCTTTCTTT.

The CDR3 protein is CASSPLRGYGYTF. DNA of the CDR3: TGTGCCAGCAGTCCCCTAAGGGGGTATGGCTACACCTTC. This sequence joins TRBV28 and TRBJ1-2, with a possible D match to TRBD1 (6 bases). The germline gives CDR1 MDHEN, CDR2 SYDVKM. This CDR3 contains 13 residues. Trimming took 5 bases from V and 5 from J, leaving 12 bases between them.

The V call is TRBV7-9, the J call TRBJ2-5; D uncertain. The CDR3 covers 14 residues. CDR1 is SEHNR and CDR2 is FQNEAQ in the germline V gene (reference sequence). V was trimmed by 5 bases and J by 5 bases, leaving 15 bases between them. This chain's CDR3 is CASSPGPSWETQYF. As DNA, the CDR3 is TGTGCCAGCAGCCCCGGCCCTAGTTGGGAGACCCAGTACTTC. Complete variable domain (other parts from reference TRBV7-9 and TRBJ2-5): DTGVSQNPRHKITKRGQNVTFRCDPISEHNRLYWYRQTLGQGPEFLTYFQNEAQLEKSRLLSDRFSAERPKGSFSTLEIQRTEQGDSAMYLCASSPGPSWETQYFGPGTRLLVL.

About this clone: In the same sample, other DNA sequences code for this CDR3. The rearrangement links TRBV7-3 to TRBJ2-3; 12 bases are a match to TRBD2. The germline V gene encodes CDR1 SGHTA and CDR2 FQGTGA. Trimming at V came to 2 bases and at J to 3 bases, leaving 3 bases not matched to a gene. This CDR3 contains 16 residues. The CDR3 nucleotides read TGTGCCAGCAGCTTACTAGCGGGAGGGGGTACAGATACGCAGTATTTT. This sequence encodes CASSLLAGGGTDTQYF.

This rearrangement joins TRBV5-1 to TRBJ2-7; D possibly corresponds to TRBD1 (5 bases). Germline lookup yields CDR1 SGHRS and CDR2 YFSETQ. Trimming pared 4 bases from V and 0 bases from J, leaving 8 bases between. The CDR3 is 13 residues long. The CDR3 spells CASSVDTSYEQYF. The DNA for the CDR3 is TGCGCCAGCAGCGTGGACACCTCCTACGAGCAGTACTTC.

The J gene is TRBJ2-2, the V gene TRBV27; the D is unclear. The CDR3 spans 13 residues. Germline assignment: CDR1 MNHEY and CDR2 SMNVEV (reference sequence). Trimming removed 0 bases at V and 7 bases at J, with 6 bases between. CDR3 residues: CASSLSGHGELFF. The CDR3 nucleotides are TGTGCCAGCAGTTTATCAGGGCACGGGGAGCTGTTTTTT.

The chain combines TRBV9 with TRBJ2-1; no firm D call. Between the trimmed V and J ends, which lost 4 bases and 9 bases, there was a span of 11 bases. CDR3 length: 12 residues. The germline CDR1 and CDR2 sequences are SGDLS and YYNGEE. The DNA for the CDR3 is TGTGCCAGCAGCCCCCCCGAGAGTGAGCAGTTCTTC. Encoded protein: CASSPPESEQFF.